Below, one T cell receptor (beta chain) is given with its context. This record belongs to a study of T cell responses to AZD1222 COVID-19 vaccine. Deletions cut 1 base from V and 2 bases from J, with 6 bases between. The CDR3 has 14 amino acids. The V gene's germline CDR1 is LGHNA and CDR2 YSLEER. Assay used: immunoSEQ multiplex PCR; TCRdb lists only in-frame clones, some missing. This table has some 170,000 clones, 85% to 90% appearing once. The sequence derives from an adult in good health. The chain employs TRBV4-3 and TRBJ1-5; no clear D gene. Sequenced material: peripheral blood, taken on day 0 of AZD1222 vaccination. CDR3 in amino acids: CASSQGLGNQPQHF. CDR3 nucleotides: TGCGCCAGCAGCCAAGGGTTAGGCAATCAGCCCCAGCATTTT.